The 30 T cell receptor beta chains in this list originate from one sample, sequenced in a study of T cell changes during pregnancy in multiple sclerosis. Using immunoSEQ multiplex PCR, the repertoire was profiled, and TCRdb retains in-frame clones only, with some absent. The data hold 45,000 or so clones, with approximately 90% observed a single time. The specimen was CD8+ T cells from peripheral blood mononuclear cells, collected in the second trimester of pregnancy. The receptors originated from a female donor with multiple sclerosis, enrolled in a pregnancy study.

V usage is TRBV4-2 and J usage is TRBJ2-1; TRBD1 matches 9 bases. Germline V CDR1 and CDR2: LGHNA, YNFKEQ. The ends lost 8 bases at V and 3 bases at J; junction bases unmatched: 5. CDR3 length equals 14 residues. The CDR3 spells CASHGQGIYNEQFF. In nucleotides, the CDR3 is TGTGCCAGCCACGGACAGGGGATCTACAATGAGCAGTTCTTC.

The rearrangement joins TRBV6-5 to TRBJ2-4, with TRBD1 matching over 8 bases. CDR3 length: 15 residues. After removal of 2 bases from V and 2 bases from J, the junction contained 2 bases not matched to a gene. Germline CDR1 reads MNHEY; CDR2 reads SVGAGI. Written as DNA, the CDR3 is TGTGCCAGCAGTTACCGGACAGGGTCCAAAAACATTCAGTACTTC. Protein product: CASSYRTGSKNIQYF.

V is TRBV2 and J is TRBJ1-5, with unresolved D. Per germline, CDR1 SNHLY and CDR2 FYNNEI. Trimming pared 3 bases from V and 5 bases from J, leaving 8 bases between. The CDR3 runs 13 residues. The CDR3 is CASSDWRYQPQHF. The DNA for the CDR3 is TGTGCCAGCAGTGATTGGAGGTATCAGCCCCAGCATTTT.

The chain employs TRBV27 and TRBJ1-2, with 8 bases identical to TRBD1. The CDR3 contains 14 residues. Germline V gene sequence: CDR1 MNHEY, CDR2 SMNVEV (reference sequence). Trimming took 5 bases from V and 6 from J; bases not matched to a gene: 8. The CDR3 loop reads CASSPRGHGDGYTF. For the CDR3, the DNA is TGTGCCAGCAGTCCCAGGGGGCATGGGGATGGCTACACCTTC.

The chain employs TRBV27 and TRBJ1-2, with D tentatively TRBD1 (5 bases). The CDR3 length is 14 residues. V lost 6 bases to trimming and J lost 7 bases, with 18 bases between them. The germline CDR1 and CDR2 sequences are MNHEY and SMNVEV (reference sequence). The CDR3 nucleotides are TGTGCCAGCAGCGTTGGGGGGGTCATGGGTGGCTACACCTTC. Translating it yields CASSVGGVMGGYTF.

V usage is TRBV12-5 and J usage is TRBJ2-5; a possible D gene is TRBD2 (5 bases). CDR3 length: 16 residues. V was clipped by 2 bases and J by 2 bases, with 15 bases between them. CDR1 is LGHNT and CDR2 is FRNRAP in the germline V gene. As DNA, the CDR3 is TGTGCTAGTGGTTTGAAGCTGGCGGGCCGACAAGAGACCCAGTACTTC. It encodes CASGLKLAGRQETQYF.

V and J are TRBV2 and TRBJ1-5; D gene uncertain. The CDR3 sequence is 15 residues long. Trimming left V 6 bases short and J 4 bases short, with 16 bases between. CDR1 SNHLY and CDR2 FYNNEI come from the germline V gene. For the CDR3, the DNA is TGTGCCAGCAGAGACGACACTGGGCCAAATCAGCCCCAGCATTTT. It is translated as CASRDDTGPNQPQHF.

This clone was counted a single time. CDR3 in DNA: TGTGCCAGTAGTATAGAAGGGACAGGGGGCGCGGAAGGCTACACCTTC. Protein product: CASSIEGTGGAEGYTF. The chain recombines TRBV19 with TRBJ1-2; 12 bases are a match to TRBD1. V lost 0 bases, J lost 8 bases, and 7 bases stayed unmatched. This CDR3 spans 16 amino acids. Germline V CDR1 and CDR2: LNHDA, SQIVND (reference sequence).

The chain combines TRBV6-4 with TRBJ2-3, with 15 nucleotides matching TRBD2. V lost 2 bases and J lost 4; bases outside the gene matches: 1. The V gene's germline CDR1 is MRHNA and CDR2 SNTAGT. CDR3 length equals 16 residues. For the CDR3, the DNA is TGTGCCAGCAGTGACGGACTAGCGGGGGGGCCAGATACGCAGTATTTT. It translates to CASSDGLAGGPDTQYF.

CDR3 coding DNA: TGTGCCAGCAGTTACTTCCAGAACACTGAAGCTTTCTTT. Translating gives CASSYFQNTEAFF. The chain joins TRBV6-5 to TRBJ1-1; D is ambiguous. Looked up from germline, CDR1 is MNHEY and CDR2 is SVGAGI. The CDR3 extends over 13 amino acids. Trimming took 1 base from V and 1 from J, leaving 4 bases between them.

The CDR3 DNA reads as TGTGCCAGCAGTTCTAACGCGAACACTGAAGCTTTCTTT. The encoded protein is CASSSNANTEAFF. The chain joins TRBV6-5 to TRBJ1-1; D is unresolved. From germline, CDR1 is MNHEY and CDR2 SVGAGI. The germline V and J ends were trimmed by 4 bases and 1 base, with 7 bases remaining between them. This CDR3 has 13 amino acids.

This clone came up a few times. Different DNA sequences within this sample yield the same CDR3. J is TRBJ1-1 and V is TRBV5-5; unclear D gene. The CDR3 consists of 13 residues. CDR1 is SGHKS and CDR2 is YYEKEE in the germline V gene (reference sequence). Deletions cut 0 bases from V and 1 base from J, with 4 bases between. The DNA for the CDR3 is TGTGCCAGCAGCTTGGACAGGAACACTGAAGCTTTCTTT. Translation: CASSLDRNTEAFF.

This clone was counted a few times. The chain recombines TRBV30 with TRBJ2-1, with TRBD2 identical over 12 bases. V shed 1 base, J shed 8 bases, and the junction held 6 bases outside the gene matches. From germline, CDR1 is GTSNPN and CDR2 SVGIG (reference sequence). This CDR3 spans 15 amino acids. For the CDR3, the DNA is TGTGCCTGGAGTGCCCTAGCGGGGGGGCCGTATGAGCAGTTCTTC. Translated: CAWSALAGGPYEQFF.

The gene calls are TRBV29-1 and TRBJ1-2; maybe TRBD1 (5 bases). Trimming stripped 0 bases from V and 4 bases from J, with 12 bases between. The CDR3 contains 14 residues. CDR1 is SQVTM, CDR2 ANQGSEA, per germline. The CDR3: CSVEDRGGSYGYTF. The CDR3 nucleotides read TGCAGCGTTGAAGATCGGGGGGGGTCCTATGGCTACACCTTC.

The chain carries TRBV9 and TRBJ2-5; TRBD2 matches 7 bases. The CDR3 covers 14 residues. V gave up 6 bases and J gave up 4 bases; unmatched junction bases: 9. Germline V CDR1 and CDR2: SGDLS, YYNGEE. The CDR3 sequence is CASNVGGSGETQYF. CDR3 in DNA: TGTGCCAGCAACGTGGGGGGGAGCGGAGAGACCCAGTACTTC.

This rearrangement joins TRBV19 to TRBJ1-1; the D is unclear. Germline V CDR1 and CDR2: LNHDA, SQIVND (reference sequence). Trimming removed 4 bases from V and 1 base from J, with 10 bases in between. This CDR3 has 14 residues. CDR3 sequence reads: CASSTYTGNTEAFF. CDR3 DNA sequence: TGTGCCAGTAGTACCTATACGGGGAACACTGAAGCTTTCTTT.

CDR3 nucleotides: TGTGCCAGCAGCCAAGAAGGAGGGGGCAGTAACTATGGCTACACCTTC. Its translation is CASSQEGGGSNYGYTF. This chain links TRBV4-2 with TRBJ1-2, with 7 bases aligning to TRBD1. Germline CDR1 reads LGHNA; CDR2 reads YNFKEQ. The CDR3 extends over 16 amino acids. The V segment lost 0 bases and the J segment 1 base; nucleotides outside the gene matches: 5.

The chain combines TRBV9 with TRBJ2-2, with 7 bases fitting TRBD1. The V gene's germline CDR1 is SGDLS and CDR2 YYNGEE. The V gene end was trimmed by 0 bases and the J gene end by 2 bases; junction bases not matched to a gene: 7. The CDR3 totals 17 residues. The chain's CDR3 is CASSVARQGTNTGELFF. In DNA, the CDR3 is TGTGCCAGCAGCGTAGCCCGACAGGGAACAAACACCGGGGAGCTGTTTTTT.

The chain recombines TRBV7-2 with TRBJ2-1, with 8 bases fitting TRBD1. V dropped 5 bases and J dropped 5; count of bases not matched to a gene: 5. The V gene's germline CDR1 is SGHTA and CDR2 FQGNSA. There are 14 residues in the CDR3. This CDR3 is CASSPGTGHNEQFF. CDR3 nucleotide sequence: TGTGCCAGCAGCCCCGGGACAGGCCACAATGAGCAGTTCTTC.

The rearrangement joins TRBV4-1 to TRBJ2-3; 8 positions agree with TRBD2. Germline CDR1 reads MGHRA; CDR2 reads YSYEKL. The CDR3 is made up of 15 amino acids. After removal of 4 bases from V and 0 bases from J, the junction contained 3 bases not matched to a gene. CDR3 nucleotide sequence: TGCGCCAGCAGCCGATCGGGGGGGAGCACAGATACGCAGTATTTT. Translation: CASSRSGGSTDTQYF.

The V gene is TRBV7-9, the J gene TRBJ2-5; a weak D match, TRBD1 (5 bases). The CDR3 length is 14 residues. The germline gives CDR1 SEHNR, CDR2 FQNEAQ (reference sequence). V lost 8 bases to trimming and J lost 5 bases, with 18 bases between them. The CDR3 protein is CASRRFGASETQYF. As DNA, the CDR3 is TGTGCCAGCCGGCGATTTGGGGCCTCGGAGACCCAGTACTTC.

CDR3 DNA: TGTGCCAGCAGCCCGACAGGGTATGATGGCTACACCTTC. Translation: CASSPTGYDGYTF. The chain employs TRBV14 and TRBJ1-2; 7 bases match TRBD1. The CDR3 has 13 residues. Germline values: CDR1 SGHDN, CDR2 FVKESK. Germline trimming cut 4 bases from V and 6 bases from J; bases unmatched to any gene: 5. Complete variable domain (other parts from reference TRBV14 and TRBJ1-2): EAGVTQFPSHSVIEKGQTVTLRCDPISGHDNLYWYRRVMGKEIKFLLHFVKESKQDESGMPNNRFLAERTGGTYSTLKVQPAELEDSGVYFCASSPTGYDGYTFGSGTRLTVV.

The rearrangement uses TRBV6-4 and TRBJ2-3, with 10 bases identical to TRBD2. The CDR3 covers 17 residues. With V trimmed by 0 bases and J by 2 bases, 5 bases remained unmatched. Germline values: CDR1 MRHNA, CDR2 SNTAGT. As DNA, the CDR3 is TGTGCCAGCAGTGACTCGAACCTAGCGGGGGACACAGATACGCAGTATTTT. It is translated as CASSDSNLAGDTDTQYF.

This chain links TRBV2 with TRBJ1-1; 9 bases are shared with TRBD1. J gave up 5 bases and V 6 bases, and 16 bases lay outside the gene matches. The CDR3 extends over 17 amino acids. Germline V CDR1 and CDR2: SNHLY, FYNNEI. This CDR3 is CASRRGQGLGGTTEAFF. As DNA, the CDR3 is TGTGCCAGCAGGAGGGGACAGGGCTTAGGGGGAACAACTGAAGCTTTCTTT.

The chain has TRBV6-5 and TRBJ1-1, with 8 nucleotides matching TRBD1. This CDR3 is 14 amino acids long. Germline loops: CDR1 MNHEY, CDR2 SVGAGI. Germline trimming cut 7 bases from V and 1 base from J; bases unmatched to any gene: 5. CDR3 amino acids: CASTPGGGNTEAFF. The CDR3 bases are TGTGCCAGCACTCCAGGGGGCGGGAACACTGAAGCTTTCTTT.

In nucleotides, the CDR3 is TGCGCCAGCAGCTTGGCCATAGCGGGCTTAGGTGAGCAGTTCTTC. It codes for CASSLAIAGLGEQFF. The rearrangement joins TRBV5-1 to TRBJ2-1, with TRBD2 matching over 7 bases. From germline, CDR1 is SGHRS and CDR2 YFSETQ. V gave up 0 bases and J gave up 9 bases; unmatched junction bases: 9. CDR3 length: 15 amino acids.

The chain employs TRBV7-6 and TRBJ1-5; weak D call: TRBD1 (5 bases). Looked up from germline, CDR1 is SGHVS and CDR2 is FNYEAQ. CDR3 length: 13 residues. V was pared by 4 bases and J by 4 bases, with 8 bases between. In nucleotides, the CDR3 is TGTGCCAGCAGCTCGCAGGGTAATCAGCCCCAGCATTTT. Translated, it gives CASSSQGNQPQHF.

This clone occurred once. The rearrangement links TRBV14 to TRBJ2-1; a weak D match, TRBD1 (5 bases). Germline V CDR1 and CDR2: SGHDN, FVKESK. This CDR3 region has 13 residues. V shed 4 bases and J shed 4 bases, with 8 bases lying between them. CDR3 amino acids: CASSLQVYNEQFF. Written as DNA, the CDR3 is TGTGCCAGCAGCCTACAGGTATACAATGAGCAGTTCTTC. Full variable domain (missing parts from reference TRBV14 and TRBJ2-1): EAGVTQFPSHSVIEKGQTVTLRCDPISGHDNLYWYRRVMGKEIKFLLHFVKESKQDESGMPNNRFLAERTGGTYSTLKVQPAELEDSGVYFCASSLQVYNEQFFGPGTRLTVL.

In DNA, the CDR3 is TGTGCCAGCAGTGGGGGGGCAGGGTACGAGCAGTACTTC. The encoded protein is CASSGGAGYEQYF. The chain joins TRBV9 to TRBJ2-7, with a tentative D call TRBD2 (7 bases). This CDR3 has 13 residues. V gave up 5 bases and J gave up 4 bases, with 13 bases separating them. Germline assignment: CDR1 SGDLS and CDR2 YYNGEE.

Only one count was recorded for this clone. J is TRBJ1-3 and V is TRBV5-6, with no clear D. Per germline, CDR1 SGHDT and CDR2 YYEEEE. V was cut by 1 base and J by 2 bases, with 7 bases left in between. CDR3 length: 14 residues. The CDR3 region has the DNA TGTGCCAGCAGCTTGAGCGGGGCTGGAAACACCATATATTTT. It specifies CASSLSGAGNTIYF.